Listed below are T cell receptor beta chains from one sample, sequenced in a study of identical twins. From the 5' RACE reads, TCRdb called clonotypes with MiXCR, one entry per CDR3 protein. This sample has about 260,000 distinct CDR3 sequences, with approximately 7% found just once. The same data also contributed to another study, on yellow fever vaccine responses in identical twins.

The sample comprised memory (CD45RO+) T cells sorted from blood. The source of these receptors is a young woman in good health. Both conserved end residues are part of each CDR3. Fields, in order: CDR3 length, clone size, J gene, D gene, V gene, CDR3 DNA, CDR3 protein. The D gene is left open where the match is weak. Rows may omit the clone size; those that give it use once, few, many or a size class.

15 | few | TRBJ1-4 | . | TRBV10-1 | TGCGCCGACAAGACAGAGGTTGCAACTAATGAAAAACTGTTTTTT | CADKTEVATNEKLFF
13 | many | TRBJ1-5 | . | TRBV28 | TGTGCCAGCAGGGACAGCTTTGATCAGCCCCAGCATTTT | CASRDSFDQPQHF
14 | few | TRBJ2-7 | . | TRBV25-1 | TGTGCCAGCAGTGACGCCGGCAGGGGATACGAGCAGTACTTC | CASSDAGRGYEQYF
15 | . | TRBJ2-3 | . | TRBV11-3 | TGTGCCAGCAGCTTAGACCCGGGAGTCGCAGATACGCAGTATTTT | CASSLDPGVADTQYF
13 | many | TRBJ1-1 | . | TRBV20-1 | TGCAGTGCTAGTCCCGGAATGAACACTGAAGCTTTCTTT | CSASPGMNTEAFF
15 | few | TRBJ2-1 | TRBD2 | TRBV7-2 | TGTGCCAGCAGCCATAGAGAGCTAGCGGGGAATGAGCAGTTCTTC | CASSHRELAGNEQFF
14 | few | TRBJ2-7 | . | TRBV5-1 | TGCGCCAGCAGCTTGGACTTTCCGGAGAGGGAGCAGTACTTC | CASSLDFPEREQYF
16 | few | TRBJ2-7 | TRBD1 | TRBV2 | TGTGCCAGCAGTCACAAAACAGGGGGCCTTCCCTACGAGCAGTACTTC | CASSHKTGGLPYEQYF
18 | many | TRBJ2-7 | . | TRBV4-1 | TGCGCCAGCAGCCAAGTGGGAGTGTGGGAGACTTCTGCCTACGAGCAGTACTTC | CASSQVGVWETSAYEQYF
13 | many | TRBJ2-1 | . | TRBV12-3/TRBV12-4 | TGTGCCAGCAGTTCTGGACTATTCTATGAGCAGTTCTTC | CASSSGLFYEQFF
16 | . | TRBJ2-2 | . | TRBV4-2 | TGTGCCAGCAGCCAAGATTGGGGGGAGAGCACCGGGGAGCTGTTTTTT | CASSQDWGESTGELFF
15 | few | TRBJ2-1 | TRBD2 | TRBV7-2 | TGTGCCAGCAGCTTAATGCTAGCGGGAGGAAATGAGCAGTTCTTC | CASSLMLAGGNEQFF
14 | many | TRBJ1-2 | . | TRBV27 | TGTGCCAGCAGTTTATCGGTCCCCCGGTATGGCTACACCTTC | CASSLSVPRYGYTF
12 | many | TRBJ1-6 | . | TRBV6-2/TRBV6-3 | TGTGCCAGCGGATCGTTTGTTTCACCCCTCCACTTT | CASGSFVSPLHF
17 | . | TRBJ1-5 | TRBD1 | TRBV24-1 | TGTGCCACCAGTGATTCCCAGACAGGGCACACGGATCAGCCCCAGCATTTT | CATSDSQTGHTDQPQHF
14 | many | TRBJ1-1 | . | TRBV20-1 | TGCAGTGCTAGAGTCCCAGGGACCGCGGGTGAAGCTTTCTTT | CSARVPGTAGEAFF
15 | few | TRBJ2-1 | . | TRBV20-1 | TGCAGTGCTAGAGATAACCCTAGCTCCTACAATGAGCAGTTCTTC | CSARDNPSSYNEQFF
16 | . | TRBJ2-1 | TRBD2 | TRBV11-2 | TGTGCCAGCAGCTTTGGGCCGGGACTAGCGGGGAATGAGCAGTTCTTC | CASSFGPGLAGNEQFF
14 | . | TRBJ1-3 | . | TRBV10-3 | TGTGCCATCAGGGAGAGCGGGAATGGAAACACCATATATTTT | CAIRESGNGNTIYF
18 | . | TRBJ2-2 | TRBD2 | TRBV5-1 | TGCGCCAGCAGCTTGGTCGGACTAGCGGGATCGAACACCGGGGAGCTGTTTTTT | CASSLVGLAGSNTGELFF
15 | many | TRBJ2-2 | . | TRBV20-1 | TGCAGTGCTAACAGGCACGGTAGCGAGACCGGGGAGCTGTTTTTT | CSANRHGSETGELFF
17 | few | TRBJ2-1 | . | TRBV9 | TGTGCCAGCAGCCCCGTGGGGGGCTCCAAGTCCTACAATGAGCAGTTCTTC | CASSPVGGSKSYNEQFF
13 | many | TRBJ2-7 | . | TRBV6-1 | TGTGCCAGCACCTCGGGAGTAGGGGGCGAGCAGTACTTC | CASTSGVGGEQYF
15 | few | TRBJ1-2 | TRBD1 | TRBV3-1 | TGTGCCAGCAGCCAGCAGGTCGGGACAGGTTATGGCTACACCTTC | CASSQQVGTGYGYTF
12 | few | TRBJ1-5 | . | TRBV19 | TGTGCCAGTAAACGGGTCAATCAGCCCCAGCATTTT | CASKRVNQPQHF
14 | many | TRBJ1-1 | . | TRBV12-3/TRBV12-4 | TGTGCCAGCAGTTTGGGAGGGTCTCACACTGAAGCTTTCTTT | CASSLGGSHTEAFF
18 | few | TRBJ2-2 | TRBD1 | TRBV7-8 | TGTGCCAGCAGCTCCTACAGGGGGCCAACACGAAACACCGGGGAGCTGTTTTTT | CASSSYRGPTRNTGELFF
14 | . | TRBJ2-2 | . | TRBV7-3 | TGTGCCAGCAGCCGCGGAGGGGAGATCGGGGAGCTGTTTTTT | CASSRGGEIGELFF
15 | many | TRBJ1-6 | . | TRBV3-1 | TGTGCCAGCAGCCAATCCTCCGGGACGAATTCACCCCTCCACTTT | CASSQSSGTNSPLHF
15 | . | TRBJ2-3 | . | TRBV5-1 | TGCGCCAGCAGCTTGGTTGGGCAGGGGCGAGATACGCAGTATTTT | CASSLVGQGRDTQYF
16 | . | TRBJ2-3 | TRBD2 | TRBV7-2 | TGTGCCAGCAGCTTATCGGGTAGCGGGGGGTATTATACGCAGTATTTT | CASSLSGSGGYYTQYF
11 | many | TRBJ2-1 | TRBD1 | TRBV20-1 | TGCAGTGCTTTTAACGACAGGGAGCAGCTCTTC | CSAFNDREQLF
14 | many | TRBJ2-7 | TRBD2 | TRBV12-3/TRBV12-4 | TGTGCCAGCAGTTTAGAACTAGCGTTGGGCGAGCAGTACTTC | CASSLELALGEQYF
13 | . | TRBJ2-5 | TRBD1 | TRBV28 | TGTGCCAGCAGTTTAGCAGGGGGCCAGACCCAGTACTTC | CASSLAGGQTQYF
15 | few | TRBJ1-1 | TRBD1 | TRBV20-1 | TGCAGTGCTAGAGACCGGGACAGGGGCAACACTGAAGCTTTCTTT | CSARDRDRGNTEAFF
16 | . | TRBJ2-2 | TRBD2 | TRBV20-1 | TGCAGTGCTAAGAGGCTAGCGGGGTCCGTCACCGGGGAGCTGTTTTTT | CSAKRLAGSVTGELFF
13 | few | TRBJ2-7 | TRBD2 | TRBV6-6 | TGTGCCAGCAGGCCGGGGGGTGGCTACGAGCAGTACTTC | CASRPGGGYEQYF
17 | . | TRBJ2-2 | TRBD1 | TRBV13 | TGTGCCAGCAGCAATCTCGGACAGGGATCCTACACCGGGGAGCTGTTTTTT | CASSNLGQGSYTGELFF
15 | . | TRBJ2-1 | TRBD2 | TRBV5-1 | TGCGCCAGCAGCTTGGGACTAGCGGGAGCCGCTGAGCAGTTCTTC | CASSLGLAGAAEQFF
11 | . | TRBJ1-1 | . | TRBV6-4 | TGTGCCAGCAGTGACTCGACCGGGACTTTCTTT | CASSDSTGTFF
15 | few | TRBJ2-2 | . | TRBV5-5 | TGTGCCAGCACCATAGGGGGGCCGAACACCGGGGAGCTGTTTTTT | CASTIGGPNTGELFF
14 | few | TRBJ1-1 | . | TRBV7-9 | TGTGCCAGCAGCTTGAACAGGGTAAACACTGAAGCTTTCTTT | CASSLNRVNTEAFF
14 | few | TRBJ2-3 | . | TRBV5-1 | TGCGCCAGCAGCTTGGGGGGGGTCGGAGATACGCAGTATTTT | CASSLGGVGDTQYF
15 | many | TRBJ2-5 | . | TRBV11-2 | TGTGCCAGCAGCTTAACCCAGGGGTCGGGGGAGACCCAGTACTTC | CASSLTQGSGETQYF
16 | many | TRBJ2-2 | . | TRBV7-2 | TGTGCCAGCAGCCCTGTCCCGGTTTCGAACACCGGGGAGCTGTTTTTT | CASSPVPVSNTGELFF
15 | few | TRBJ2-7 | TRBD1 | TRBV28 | TGTGCCAGCAGTTTAGCGACAGGGGGCAAGGACGAGCAGTACTTC | CASSLATGGKDEQYF
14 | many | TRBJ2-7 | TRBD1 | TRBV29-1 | TGCAGCGTTGAGGACAGGGGCAGCTCCTACGAGCAGTACTTC | CSVEDRGSSYEQYF
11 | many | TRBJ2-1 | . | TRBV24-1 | TGTGCCACCGGTCTGCGGGGCCGCCAGTTCTTC | CATGLRGRQFF
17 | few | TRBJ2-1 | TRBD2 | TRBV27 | TGTGCCAGCAGTTTGAGGGGAGGGGCCAGCTCCTACAATGAGCAGTTCTTC | CASSLRGGASSYNEQFF
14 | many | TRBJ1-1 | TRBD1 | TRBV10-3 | TGTGCCATCAGTGGGACAGGGGTGGCCACTGAAGCTTTCTTT | CAISGTGVATEAFF
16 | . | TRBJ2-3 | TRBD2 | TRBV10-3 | TGTGCCACTACGAGGACTAGCGGGGGGCCGGCAGATACGCAGTATTTT | CATTRTSGGPADTQYF
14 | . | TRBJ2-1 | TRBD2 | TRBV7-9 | TGTGCCAGCAGCGAGACTAGCCATACCCTTTCGCAGTTCTTC | CASSETSHTLSQFF
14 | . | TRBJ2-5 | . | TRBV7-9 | TGTGCCAGCAGCCGCGGAGTCGGGTCGGAGACCCAGTACTTC | CASSRGVGSETQYF
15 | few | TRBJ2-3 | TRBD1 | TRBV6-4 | TGTGCCAGCAGTGACAACAGGGGGCAGACAGATACGCAGTATTTT | CASSDNRGQTDTQYF